Given below is one T cell receptor (beta chain) in context. The antigen this receptor binds is unknown. No base quality values were provided; no much bigger clone lies one nucleotide off. From the germline V gene (reference sequence), CDR1 is MNHNY and CDR2 is SVGAGI. The CDR3 numbers 13 residues from cysteine through phenylalanine. Only CDR3 DNA is held: 39 bases, read in frame from base 1. V and J are truncated by 4 bases and 3 bases respectively, leaving an intervening sequence of 7 bases. The trial excluded patients who had a history of autoimmune disease or who were on systemic immunosuppression. In every dose cohort, peripheral blood was drawn for TCR sequencing at baseline, cycle 4 day 1, and cycle 7 day 1. Samples came from an open-label, multicenter, first-in-human phase I dose-escalation trial of ivuxolimab. The trial enrolled adults with locally advanced or metastatic head and neck squamous cell, hepatocellular, melanoma or renal cell carcinoma. Before TCR sequencing, CD4+ and CD8+ T cells were separately sorted from peripheral blood.

This specimen comes from a study of OX40 agonist ivuxolimab in advanced cancers. About the full investigation: The costimulatory receptor OX40 (CD134) was targeted by ivuxolimab, a fully human IgG2 agonistic monoclonal antibody. Prior anti-PD-1, anti-PD-L1 or anti-CTLA-4 therapy was permitted, and checkpoint inhibitors had been received by about two fifths of dose-escalation patients. Intravenous ivuxolimab was administered to patients every 2 weeks at six dose levels: 0.01, 0.1, 0.3, 1.5, 3 and 10 mg/kg. The paper reports the monotherapy dose-escalation portion (N of about 54 patients) of the phase I ivuxolimab trial. Peripheral TCRbeta sequencing was intended to test whether TCR sequence diversity was altered and clonal T-cell expansion was caused by ivuxolimab. Of the roughly 54 patients in dose escalation, 19 had hepatocellular carcinoma, roughly 15 had melanoma, 9 had renal cell carcinoma and 9 had head and neck cancer. Three dose-escalation patients achieved partial responses, one with hepatocellular carcinoma and two with cutaneous melanoma. The dose-escalation cohort was roughly 80% male with a mean age of approximately 60 years, ranging from roughly 23 to 80.

Here is what the overall study found, with its caveats: After ivuxolimab, CD8+ T cells had more expanded clones than CD4+ T cells on average. Low levels of normalized T-cell clonal expansion were also seen in some patients who did not respond. At doses of 0.1 to 3.0 mg/kg, clonal expansion of both CD4+ and CD8+ T cells in blood was seen between baseline and week 6. Which antigens the clonally expanded peripheral T cells were specific for was not determined. In the 0.1-3.0 mg/kg groups, partial responders were among the patients with the lowest normalized peripheral clonal expansion, particularly in CD8+ T cells.

For sequencing of the TCRbeta CDR3 region, genomic DNA was extracted from the sorted cells. The immunoSEQ Assay was used for sequencing of TCRbeta CDR3 regions. TCRdb limited this immuneACCESS table to in-frame rearrangements with V and J called. A share of clones is missing; checked studies link under half to unresolved V genes, and the rest is unexplained. A total of about 73,000 clones appear in this sample, roughly 87% of them only once. The ten largest clones capture less than 0.75% of the sample. The receptor was isolated from an adult with an advanced solid tumor such as melanoma, head and neck, liver or kidney cancer. Sample: CD4+ or CD8+ T cells sorted from blood, taken in a trial of the OX40 agonist ivuxolimab. The sequence links TRBV6-6 to TRBJ1-5; the D segment cannot be called with confidence. The CDR3 here reads CASSFDYNQPQHF. The nucleotides are TGTGCCAGCAGTTTCGATTACAATCAGCCCCAGCATTTT.